This entry lists 15 T cell receptor beta chains sequenced from one sample in a study of T-cell memory formation after mild COVID-19. In TCRdb, the 5' RACE reads were re-called with MiXCR into one record per CDR3 protein. The sample consists of hundreds of thousands of distinct CDR3 sequences, roughly 16% of them appearing once. Material for sequencing was PBMCs or a T cell subset sorted from them (not recorded which). Receptors were obtained from a man aged 18 to 30 who had mild COVID-19 (a few samples of this study predate the infection). Cell type and time point are not known.

This clonotype has more than one count but fewer than ten. The CDR3 is CASSSRSSGGRRWDTQYF. CDR3 DNA: TGTGCCAGCAGCTCGCGCTCTAGCGGGGGCCGACGTTGGGATACGCAGTATTTT. This chain joins TRBV11-2 and TRBJ2-3; 10 bases line up with TRBD2. The CDR3 sequence is 18 residues long. V was pared by 4 bases and J by 6 bases, with 16 bases of the junction left unmatched. CDR1 is SGHAT, CDR2 FQNNGV, per germline.

V gene TRBV11-2 combines with J gene TRBJ1-4; D not certain. The CDR3 covers 12 residues. The V end was cut by 5 bases, the J end by 8 bases, with 9 bases between. In germline, CDR1 is SGHAT, CDR2 FQNNGV. This CDR3 is CASSPNREKLFF. CDR3 sequence (DNA): TGTGCCAGCAGCCCAAACCGAGAAAAACTGTTTTTT. The whole variable domain, remainder taken from reference TRBV11-2 and TRBJ1-4, is EAGVAQSPRYKIIEKRQSVAFWCNPISGHATLYWYQQILGQGPKLLIQFQNNGVVDDSQLPKDRFSAERLKGVDSTLKIQPAKLEDSAVYLCASSPNREKLFFGSGTQLSVL.

This chain joins TRBV5-4 and TRBJ1-2; unclear D gene. Germline CDR1 reads SGHNT; CDR2 reads YYREEE (reference sequence). The CDR3 length is 17 residues. V lost 0 bases and J 3 bases, leaving 18 bases between the germline ends. CDR3 protein: CASSLGVGSPRDYGYTF. The CDR3 DNA sequence: TGTGCCAGCAGCTTGGGTGTCGGGAGCCCGAGGGACTATGGCTACACCTTC. The variable domain in full, with the rest retrieved from reference TRBV5-4 and TRBJ1-2, is ETGVTQSPTHLIKTRGQQVTLRCSSQSGHNTVSWYQQALGQGPQFIFQYYREEENGRGNFPPRFSGLQFPNYSSELNVNALELDDSALYLCASSLGVGSPRDYGYTFGSGTRLTVV.

The chain links TRBV20-1 to TRBJ2-5; TRBD1 agrees at 7 bases. This CDR3 is 16 amino acids long. Germline CDR1 DFQATT, CDR2 SNEGSKA (reference sequence). V lost 6 bases, J lost 0 bases, and 13 bases stayed unmatched. The CDR3 spells CSARYDRALYQETQYF. As DNA, the CDR3 is TGCAGTGCCCGTTACGACAGGGCTCTGTACCAAGAGACCCAGTACTTC.

The chain links TRBV20-1 to TRBJ2-7; 8 nucleotides agree with TRBD1. V trimming: 3 bases; J trimming: 3 bases; junction bases outside the gene matches: 4. Germline V gene sequence: CDR1 DFQATT, CDR2 SNEGSKA (reference sequence). The CDR3 length is 13 residues. In DNA, the CDR3 is TGCAGTGCTAGGAGGACAGGGAACTACGAGCAGTACTTC. Its protein is CSARRTGNYEQYF.

V usage is TRBV19 and J usage is TRBJ2-1, with 8 bases lining up with TRBD2. Per germline, CDR1 LNHDA and CDR2 SQIVND (reference sequence). The CDR3 consists of 16 residues. J gave up 2 bases and V 0 bases, and 3 bases lay outside the gene matches. The CDR3: CASSIEAGGAYNEQFF. The DNA for the CDR3 is TGTGCCAGTAGTATAGAGGCGGGGGGTGCCTACAATGAGCAGTTCTTC. The whole variable domain, filled in from reference TRBV19 and TRBJ2-1, reads DGGITQSPKYLFRKEGQNVTLSCEQNLNHDAMYWYRQDPGQGLRLIYYSQIVNDFQKGDIAEGYSVSREKKESFPLTVTSAQKNPTAFYLCASSIEAGGAYNEQFFGPGTRLTVL.

The J gene is TRBJ2-3, the V gene TRBV12-3 or TRBV12-4, with TRBD2 matching over 14 bases. The V and J ends lost 6 bases and 5 bases, in that order; junction bases with no gene match: 4. The CDR3 contains 15 residues. CDR3 protein: CASRYGTSGGDTQYF. The DNA of the CDR3 is TGTGCCAGCAGATACGGGACTAGCGGGGGAGATACGCAGTATTTT.

This clonotype has a handful of counts. V is TRBV4-3 and J is TRBJ2-7; TRBD1 matches at 7 bases. The CDR3 covers 12 residues. CDR1 LGHNA and CDR2 YSLEER come from the germline V gene. After removal of 9 bases from V and 1 base from J, the junction contained 3 bases not matched to a gene. The CDR3 loop reads CARLQGSYEQYV. CDR3 coding DNA: TGCGCCAGATTACAGGGGTCCTACGAGCAGTACGTC.

This clonotype was counted a few times. This chain uses TRBV5-1 with TRBJ2-7, with 7 bases fitting TRBD1. This CDR3 contains 11 residues. CDR1 and CDR2 from the germline V gene are SGHRS and YFSETQ. V gave up 4 bases and J gave up 5 bases; unmatched junction bases: 0. DNA of the CDR3: TGCGCCAGCAGCACAGGGGACGAGCAGTACTTC. It yields the protein CASSTGDEQYF.

This clonotype was observed a few times. The chain uses TRBV7-9 and TRBJ2-1; 13 nucleotides match TRBD2. Looked up from germline, CDR1 is SEHNR and CDR2 is FQNEAQ (reference sequence). Trimming removed 5 bases from V and 8 bases from J; junction bases left unmatched: 6. The CDR3 contains 15 residues. The DNA for the CDR3 is TGTGCCAGCAGCCGACTAGCGGGGGGATTGGATGAGCAGTTCTTC. It yields the protein CASSRLAGGLDEQFF.

V is TRBV10-3 and J is TRBJ2-5; D might be TRBD2 (6 bases). This CDR3 has 13 amino acids. Germline V gene lookup returns CDR1 ENHRY and CDR2 SYGVKD. Trimming cost V 4 bases and J 4 bases, with 10 bases left between them. The CDR3 loop reads CAISVGTGETQYF. CDR3 DNA sequence: TGTGCCATCAGTGTAGGGACTGGAGAGACCCAGTACTTC.

The genes are TRBV6-2 or TRBV6-3 and TRBJ1-1; a weak D match, TRBD1 (5 bases). This CDR3 region has 13 residues. Germline CDR1 reads MNHEY; CDR2 reads SVGEGT. V was pared by 1 base and J by 7 bases, with 10 bases between. The CDR3 DNA sequence: TGTGCCAGCAGTTACTTGGGGCGAAGTGAAGCTTTCTTT. Protein product: CASSYLGRSEAFF.

On this clonotype itself: A much larger clone is a single base away; this may be a read error. The chain uses TRBV7-2 and TRBJ1-4; TRBD1 aligns across 7 bases. The length of the CDR3 is 13 residues. Germline CDR1 is SGHTA and CDR2 is FQGNSA. V was pared by 7 bases and J by 7 bases, with 6 bases of the junction left unmatched. Here the CDR3 reads CASILGQTEKLFF. In nucleotides, the CDR3 is TGTGCCAGCATCTTGGGACAGACTGAAAAACTGTTTTTT. The entire variable domain, with the rest obtained from reference TRBV7-2 and TRBJ1-4, is as follows: GAGVSQSPSNKVTEKGKDVELRCDPISGHTALYWYRQSLGQGLEFLIYFQGNSAPDKSGLPSDRFSAERTGGSVSTLTIQRTQQEDSAVYLCASILGQTEKLFFGSGTQLSVL.

The chain uses TRBV9 and TRBJ2-2; D is possibly TRBD2 (6 bases). Trimming removed 0 bases from V and 4 bases from J, with 13 bases in between. The CDR3 spans 16 residues. Germline V gives CDR1 SGDLS, CDR2 YYNGEE. The CDR3 DNA reads as TGTGCCAGCAGCGTAGACGGGGGTTTGGGCACCGGGGAGCTGTTTTTT. It specifies CASSVDGGLGTGELFF.

The chain couples TRBV6-5 to TRBJ2-1, with unresolved D. The germline V and J ends were trimmed by 6 bases and 3 bases, with 9 bases remaining between them. The CDR3 extends over 13 amino acids. CDR1 and CDR2 (germline): MNHEY, SVGAGI. CDR3 sequence reads: CASRVDGYNEQFF. The CDR3 nucleotides read TGTGCCAGCAGAGTGGACGGCTACAATGAGCAGTTCTTC.